This T cell receptor beta chain was observed in a study of blood T cell repertoires in COVID-19 (dated by TCRdb to the early 2020s). Background for the entire study: Samples from collaborators originated in the United States, Italy and Spain and spanned both the acute and convalescent phases of COVID-19. The prospective study material was composed of cDNA or gDNA derived from T cells, B-cell-depleted T cells, or PBMCs. The dataset comprised deeply sampled blood TCRbeta repertoires from subjects exposed to, actively infected with, or recovered from COVID-19. A freely available public database, intended as a resource for researchers studying the immune response to SARS-CoV-2, is where the repertoires were released. Samples were obtained from the ongoing ImmuneRACE study (first 160 participants) and from some 1,300 subjects provided by 6 global collaborators. The sample metadata nearly always contained a de-identified subject ID, COVID-19 status, age in years and sex. Where HLA class I and class II types were available, the types were taken from metadata supplied by the sample provider, not from assay-based typing. Summary of the overall study and its limitations: The quantity of clinical and demographic metadata differed by source and by participant and was supplied without curation.

Of note for this clone: It has no known antigen specificity. The sample holds no much larger clone one base away, and base qualities are not on file.

The immunoSEQ Assay, a bias-controlled multiplex PCR, was used to amplify TCRbeta CDR3 regions from genomic DNA. Turning to the authors' computational methods: The number of nucleated cells in each sample was estimated from the amplification of reference gene primers within the assay. Sequence reads were collapsed and filtered to measure the absolute abundance of every unique TCRbeta CDR3 rearrangement. For each sample, productive Simpson clonality was calculated by taking the square root of Simpson's diversity index across productive rearrangements. TCRdb's version of the immuneACCESS table is confined to in-frame rearrangements and falls short of the full clone set. An unresolved V gene accounts for under half of the shortfall where checked; the remainder is of unknown origin. The V and J calls and clone size were taken over from that table, and D and trimming were inferred from the DNA. The sample table lists 140,000 to 150,000 clones, roughly 79% of them with a count of one. Around 8.2% of the sample comes from the top ten.

Collaborating institutions collected whole blood in K2EDTA tubes following their own protocols. Collaborator samples were shipped for TCRbeta analysis as frozen whole blood, isolated PBMCs, or DNA extracted from either sample type. CDR1 and CDR2 were assigned from the germline V gene as SNHLY and FYNNEI. For this chain, trimming is 6 bases at the V end and 3 bases at the J end, and the number of junction bases without a gene match is 5. The CDR3 runs 13 residues from the cysteine to the phenylalanine. Of the read, only the CDR3 DNA is kept; its 39 bases are in frame from base 1. This TCR came from a human donor in a cohort sampled during active COVID-19. The rearrangement joined TRBV2 to TRBJ2-7; 7 middle bases align to TRBD2. Sequenced input: peripheral blood. The sequenced DNA: TGTGCCAGCAGATGGCGGGGGTTCTACGAGCAGTACTTC. The encoded protein is CASRWRGFYEQYF.